The 29 T cell receptor beta chains below were found in one sample sequenced in a study of control samples from healthy donors and cancer patients. The assay was immunoSEQ multiplex PCR, and TCRdb's table has in-frame clones only and misses some. This sample has about 130,000 clones; roughly 92% occur once, and the top ten carry less than 0.65%. Sequencing input: PBMCs. These TCRs come from a man older than 75 with head and neck cancer.

The CDR3 reads CASTRSGEQYF. DNA for the CDR3: TGTGCCAGCACGCGGTCGGGGGAGCAGTACTTC. The rearrangement joins TRBV6-5 to TRBJ2-7; maybe TRBD2 (5 bases). The CDR3 is made up of 11 amino acids. Germline CDR1 MNHEY, CDR2 SVGAGI. Trimming cost V 7 bases and J 7 bases, with 11 bases left between them.

The rearrangement joins TRBV19 to TRBJ1-4, with 8 bases that match TRBD1. The CDR3 consists of 12 residues. Germline-derived CDR1 and CDR2 are LNHDA and SQIVND (reference sequence). The V gene end was trimmed by 4 bases and the J gene end by 14 bases; junction bases not matched to a gene: 6. The CDR3 here is CASSTLRDRLFF. The CDR3 DNA reads TGTGCCAGTAGTACTCTCCGGGACAGGCTGTTTTTT.

This chain links TRBV6-4 with TRBJ2-2; D unresolved. The CDR3 is 14 residues long. CDR1 is MRHNA and CDR2 is SNTAGT in the germline V gene. Trimming took 4 bases from V and 0 from J, leaving 6 bases between them. CDR3 coding DNA: TGTGCCAGCAGTGTGGGGTCGAACACCGGGGAGCTGTTTTTT. Its translation: CASSVGSNTGELFF.

The chain links TRBV7-9 to TRBJ2-3; D gene ambiguous. The CDR3 runs to 15 residues. Germline CDR1 and CDR2: SEHNR and FQNEAQ (reference sequence). Trimming cost V 2 bases and J 3 bases, with 12 bases left between them. The CDR3 is CASSLFGGRTDTQYF. The CDR3 DNA follows: TGTGCCAGCAGCTTATTTGGCGGAAGGACAGATACGCAGTATTTT. The full variable domain, its missing parts supplied by reference TRBV7-9 and TRBJ2-3, is DTGVSQNPRHKITKRGQNVTFRCDPISEHNRLYWYRQTLGQGPEFLTYFQNEAQLEKSRLLSDRFSAERPKGSFSTLEIQRTEQGDSAMYLCASSLFGGRTDTQYFGPGTRLTVL.

The J gene is TRBJ1-2, the V gene TRBV30, with D unresolved. The CDR3 runs to 12 residues. Trimming took 4 bases from V and 4 from J, leaving 10 bases between them. Germline V gives CDR1 GTSNPN, CDR2 SVGIG (reference sequence). The chain's CDR3 is CAWISRIYGYTF. DNA of the CDR3: TGTGCCTGGATTTCCCGAATCTATGGCTACACCTTC.

This sequence joins TRBV5-1 and TRBJ1-6, with unresolved D. CDR1 and CDR2 (germline): SGHRS, YFSETQ. V dropped 0 bases and J dropped 7 bases, with 8 bases sitting between them. The CDR3 has 14 residues. The CDR3 DNA is TGCGCCAGCAGCTTGGGACCGACCAATTCACCCCTCCACTTT. As protein: CASSLGPTNSPLHF.

V is TRBV4-3 and J is TRBJ2-1, with TRBD2 matching over 7 bases. Germline CDR1 reads LGHNA; CDR2 reads YSLEER. The CDR3 is made up of 16 amino acids. The V segment lost 0 bases and the J segment 0 bases; nucleotides outside the gene matches: 2. CDR3 region: CASSQDRTSSYNEQFF. DNA of the CDR3: TGCGCCAGCAGCCAAGATAGGACTAGCTCCTACAATGAGCAGTTCTTC.

The J gene is TRBJ1-5, the V gene TRBV7-9; D remains unclear. The CDR3 sequence is 16 residues long. V lost 1 base, J lost 5 bases, and 15 bases lay in between. Germline CDR1 SEHNR, CDR2 FQNEAQ (reference sequence). This CDR3 is CASSLGGYTTDQPQHF. The CDR3, as DNA: TGTGCCAGCAGCTTAGGAGGATATACAACCGATCAGCCCCAGCATTTT.

The chain recombines TRBV10-2 with TRBJ2-7, with D possibly called TRBD1 or TRBD2 (5 bases each). Germline CDR1 reads WSHSY; CDR2 reads SAAADI. Trimming shortened V by 6 bases and J by 5 bases, and 17 bases separated the two germline ends. The CDR3 runs to 14 residues. The CDR3 DNA reads TGCGCCAGCAGAGGGGACCGACACTACCACGAGCAGTACTTC. This encodes CASRGDRHYHEQYF.

The chain carries TRBV12-5 and TRBJ1-6; D is uncertain. V dropped 5 bases and J dropped 9 bases, with 14 bases sitting between them. There are 14 residues in the CDR3. Per the germline V gene, CDR1 is LGHNT and CDR2 is FRNRAP. As DNA, the CDR3 is TGTGCTAGTGGTCCCAACTTCTTCGGTTCACCCCTCCACTTT. Amino acids: CASGPNFFGSPLHF.

This sequence joins TRBV25-1 and TRBJ1-4; D is possibly TRBD1 (5 bases). Trimming cost V 3 bases and J 7 bases, with 12 bases left between them. This CDR3 is 14 amino acids long. The germline CDR1 and CDR2 sequences are MGHDK and SYGVNS. CDR3 in DNA: TGTGCCAGCAGTGACCGCCAGGGATCTGAAAAACTGTTTTTT. It yields the protein CASSDRQGSEKLFF.

This clone has just a few counts. CDR3 amino acids: CSGTTGGSYEQYF. The CDR3 DNA follows: TGCAGCGGTACGACAGGGGGGTCCTACGAGCAGTACTTC. The V gene is TRBV29-1, the J gene TRBJ2-7, with 9 bases that match TRBD1. V shed 7 bases, J shed 1 base, and the junction held 5 bases outside the gene matches. Germline lookup yields CDR1 SQVTM and CDR2 ANQGSEA. The CDR3 sequence is 13 residues long.

This rearrangement joins TRBV5-6 to TRBJ2-3; D is undetermined. Germline lookup yields CDR1 SGHDT and CDR2 YYEEEE. With 6 bases removed from V and 2 bases from J, the gap between germline ends came to 16 bases. This CDR3 contains 15 residues. The CDR3: CASTDGLGNTDTQYF. The CDR3 nucleotides read TGTGCCAGCACCGACGGGCTGGGGAACACAGATACGCAGTATTTT.

V gene TRBV6-2 or TRBV6-3 combines with J gene TRBJ2-1; 8 bases fit TRBD1. Looked up from germline, CDR1 is MNHEY and CDR2 is SVGEGT. The CDR3 has 14 residues. J was trimmed by 9 bases and V by 6 bases; bases with no gene match: 10. The CDR3, as DNA: TGTGCCAGCAGCCGACAGGGGCCCGCATCTGAGCAGTTCTTC. Its translation is CASSRQGPASEQFF.

The chain combines TRBV6-5 with TRBJ2-7, with 9 bases identical to TRBD2. Germline V gene data show CDR1 as MNHEY and CDR2 as SVGAGI. The CDR3 spans 13 residues. Trimming cost V 0 bases and J 9 bases; bases outside gene matches: 3. CDR3 amino acids: CASSYSIAGAQYF. Written as DNA, the CDR3 is TGTGCCAGCAGTTACTCTATAGCGGGAGCGCAGTACTTC.

The V gene is TRBV6-5, the J gene TRBJ1-1; D is ambiguous. The CDR3 totals 15 residues. Germline V CDR1 and CDR2: MNHEY, SVGAGI. Trimming cost V 0 bases and J 4 bases, with 12 bases left between them. The CDR3, as DNA: TGTGCCAGCAGTTACTCGGCGACACTACCCACTGAAGCTTTCTTT. It encodes CASSYSATLPTEAFF.

The sample holds one count of this clone. The CDR3 DNA follows: TGTGCCAGCAGTAGGGGGGGGAAGGGGAACACTGAAGCTTTCTTT. Translation gives CASSRGGKGNTEAFF. The rearrangement uses TRBV25-1 and TRBJ1-1, with D perhaps matching TRBD1 (6 bases). Trimming left V 5 bases short and J 1 base short, with 14 bases between. CDR1 is MGHDK and CDR2 is SYGVNS in the germline V gene. This CDR3 has 15 residues.

The chain employs TRBV19 and TRBJ1-2; D gene uncertain. The V and J ends lost 5 bases and 3 bases respectively, with 10 bases between them. The CDR3 is made up of 13 amino acids. From germline, CDR1 is LNHDA and CDR2 SQIVND (reference sequence). This chain's CDR3 is CASSLTDDYGYTF. For the CDR3, the DNA is TGTGCCAGTAGTTTGACGGACGACTATGGCTACACCTTC.

Comments on this clone: In the same sample, other DNA sequences code for this CDR3. The V gene is TRBV12-3 or TRBV12-4, the J gene TRBJ1-1; no definite D call. V was pared by 2 bases and J by 1 base, with 5 bases between. CDR3 size: 13 residues. CDR3 DNA sequence: TGTGCCAGCAGTTTACTAAGGAACACTGAAGCTTTCTTT. Translated, it gives CASSLLRNTEAFF.

The rearrangement joins TRBV10-2 to TRBJ1-1; D call uncertain. V lost 2 bases to trimming and J lost 3 bases, with 7 bases between them. Per the germline V gene, CDR1 is WSHSY and CDR2 is SAAADI. CDR3 length equals 13 residues. This CDR3 is CASSENSYTEAFF. The CDR3 region has the DNA TGCGCCAGCAGTGAGAACAGCTACACTGAAGCTTTCTTT.

The chain employs TRBV19 and TRBJ1-6; D uncertain. Trimming took off 3 bases at V and 14 bases at J, with 14 bases between the two ends. The length of the CDR3 is 13 residues. The germline gives CDR1 LNHDA, CDR2 SQIVND (reference sequence). The CDR3, as DNA: TGTGCCAGTAGTATTGCCGCAGAAGCAACCCTCCACTTT. Translated: CASSIAAEATLHF.

The V call is TRBV4-3, the J call TRBJ2-1; 8 bases agree with TRBD2. The CDR3 covers 18 residues. The germline CDR1 and CDR2 sequences are LGHNA and YSLEER. V lost 3 bases, J lost 9 bases, and 19 bases stayed unmatched. The CDR3 DNA sequence: TGCGCCAGCAGCCAGTCCACCGGGACTAGTAGGCGAGGAGGTGAGCAGTTCTTC. This encodes CASSQSTGTSRRGGEQFF.

This clone was detected only a few times. The chain links TRBV30 to TRBJ1-6; D gene unclear. This CDR3 spans 13 amino acids. Germline V CDR1 and CDR2: GTSNPN, SVGIG (reference sequence). V lost 3 bases to trimming and J lost 6 bases, with 9 bases between them. The CDR3 coding sequence is TGTGCCTGGAGCGCAAATACTAATTCACCCCTCCACTTT. This sequence encodes CAWSANTNSPLHF.

The V gene is TRBV6-5, the J gene TRBJ1-1, with TRBD1 matching 7 bases. CDR3 length: 15 amino acids. CDR1 and CDR2 (germline): MNHEY, SVGAGI. V was clipped by 1 base and J by 1 base; unmatched bases: 3. The CDR3 sequence: CASSYWGQPNTEAFF. DNA for the CDR3: TGTGCCAGCAGTTACTGGGGACAGCCGAACACTGAAGCTTTCTTT.

CDR3 sequence: CASSLPGLYYEQYF. The CDR3 region has the DNA TGCGCCAGCAGCCTCCCGGGACTTTACTACGAGCAGTACTTC. V is TRBV4-1 and J is TRBJ2-7; TRBD2 might be the D (6 bases). The CDR3 covers 14 residues. The germline V and J ends were trimmed by 4 bases and 3 bases, with 13 bases remaining between them. Germline V lookup: CDR1 MGHRA, CDR2 YSYEKL.

This clone has a single count. The chain couples TRBV9 to TRBJ2-2; unclear D gene. The CDR3 sequence is 13 residues long. Germline CDR1 SGDLS, CDR2 YYNGEE. Trimming removed 1 base at V and 8 bases at J, with 9 bases between. The CDR3 reads CASSVSRWGELFF. In nucleotides, the CDR3 is TGTGCCAGCAGCGTAAGCCGGTGGGGGGAGCTGTTTTTT.

This chain joins TRBV18 and TRBJ1-1; 7 bases agree with TRBD1. CDR3 length equals 15 residues. CDR1 is KGHSH, CDR2 LQKENI, per germline. V dropped 4 bases and J dropped 0; count of bases not matched to a gene: 5. The CDR3 bases are TGTGCCAGCTCACGCCGACAGGGAATGAACACTGAAGCTTTCTTT. Protein sequence: CASSRRQGMNTEAFF. The full variable domain, completed using reference TRBV18 and TRBJ1-1, is NAGVMQNPRHLVRRRGQEARLRCSPMKGHSHVYWYRQLPEEGLKFMVYLQKENIIDESGMPKERFSAEFPKEGPSILRIQQVVRGDSAAYFCASSRRQGMNTEAFFGQGTRLTVV.

The DNA for the CDR3 is TGTGCCAGCAGCCGTCAGGGGATGGGGGAGACCCAGTACTTC. Translated, it gives CASSRQGMGETQYF. The V and J genes are TRBV6-5 and TRBJ2-5; perhaps TRBD1 as D (6 bases). Deletions cut 6 bases from V and 5 bases from J, with 16 bases between. This CDR3 contains 14 residues. Germline lookup yields CDR1 MNHEY and CDR2 SVGAGI.

The chain couples TRBV9 to TRBJ2-7, with D possibly being TRBD1 (5 bases). Trimming stripped 3 bases from V and 5 bases from J, with 15 bases between. Germline-derived CDR1 and CDR2 are SGDLS and YYNGEE. This CDR3 has 14 amino acids. CDR3 bases: TGTGCCAGCAGCGCCGGCTCAGGGCTCCACGAGCAGTACTTC. This translates into CASSAGSGLHEQYF.